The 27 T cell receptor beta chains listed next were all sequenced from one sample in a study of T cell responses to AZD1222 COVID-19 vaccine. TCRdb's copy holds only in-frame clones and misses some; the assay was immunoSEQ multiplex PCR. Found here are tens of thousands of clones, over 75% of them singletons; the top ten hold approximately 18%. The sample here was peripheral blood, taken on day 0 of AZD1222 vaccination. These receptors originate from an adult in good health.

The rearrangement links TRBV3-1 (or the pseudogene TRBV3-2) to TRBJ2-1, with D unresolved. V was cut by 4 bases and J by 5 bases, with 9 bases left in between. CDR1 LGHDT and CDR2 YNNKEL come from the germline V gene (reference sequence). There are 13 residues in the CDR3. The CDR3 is CASSLMGNNEQFF. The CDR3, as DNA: TGTGCCAGCAGCCTAATGGGGAACAATGAGCAGTTCTTC.

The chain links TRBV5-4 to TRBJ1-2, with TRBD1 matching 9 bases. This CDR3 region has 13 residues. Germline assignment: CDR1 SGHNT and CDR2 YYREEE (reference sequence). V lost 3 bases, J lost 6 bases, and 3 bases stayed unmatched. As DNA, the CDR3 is TGTGCCAGCAGCTGGACAGGGGATCATGGCTACACCTTC. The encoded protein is CASSWTGDHGYTF. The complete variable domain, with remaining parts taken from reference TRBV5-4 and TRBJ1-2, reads ETGVTQSPTHLIKTRGQQVTLRCSSQSGHNTVSWYQQALGQGPQFIFQYYREEENGRGNFPPRFSGLQFPNYSSELNVNALELDDSALYLCASSWTGDHGYTFGSGTRLTVV.

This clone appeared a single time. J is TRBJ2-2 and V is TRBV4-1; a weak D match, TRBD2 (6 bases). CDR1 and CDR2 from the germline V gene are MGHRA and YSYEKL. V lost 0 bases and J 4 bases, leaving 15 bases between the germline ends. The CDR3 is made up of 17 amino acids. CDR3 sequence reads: CASSQDQWQGGTGELFF. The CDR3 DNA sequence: TGCGCCAGCAGCCAAGATCAATGGCAGGGAGGCACCGGGGAGCTGTTTTTT.

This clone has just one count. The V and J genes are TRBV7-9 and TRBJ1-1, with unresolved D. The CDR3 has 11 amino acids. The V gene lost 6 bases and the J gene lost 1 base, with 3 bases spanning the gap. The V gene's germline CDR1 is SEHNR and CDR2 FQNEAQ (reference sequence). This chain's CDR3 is CASSGNTEAFF. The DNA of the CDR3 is TGTGCCAGCAGTGGGAACACTGAAGCTTTCTTT.

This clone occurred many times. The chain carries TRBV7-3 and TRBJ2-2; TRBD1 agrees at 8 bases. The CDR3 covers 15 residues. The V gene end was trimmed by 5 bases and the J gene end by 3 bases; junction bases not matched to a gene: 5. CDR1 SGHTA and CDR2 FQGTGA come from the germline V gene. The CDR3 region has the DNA TGTGCCAGCAGCAGGGACAGGACAGACACCGGGGAGCTGTTTTTT. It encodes CASSRDRTDTGELFF. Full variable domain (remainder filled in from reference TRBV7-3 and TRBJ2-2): GAGVSQTPSNKVTEKGKYVELRCDPISGHTALYWYRQSLGQGPEFLIYFQGTGAADDSGLPNDRFFAVRPEGSVSTLKIQRTERGDSAVYLCASSRDRTDTGELFFGEGSRLTVL.

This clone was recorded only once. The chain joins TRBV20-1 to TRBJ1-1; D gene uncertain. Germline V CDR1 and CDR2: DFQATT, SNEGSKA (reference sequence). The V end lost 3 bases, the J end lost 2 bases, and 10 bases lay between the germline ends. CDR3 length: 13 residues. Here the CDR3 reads CSASAPVNTEAFF. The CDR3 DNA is TGCAGTGCTAGTGCTCCCGTAAACACTGAAGCTTTCTTT.

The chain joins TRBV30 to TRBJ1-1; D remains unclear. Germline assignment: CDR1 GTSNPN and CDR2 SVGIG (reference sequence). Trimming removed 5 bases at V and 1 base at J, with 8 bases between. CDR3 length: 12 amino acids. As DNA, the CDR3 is TGTGCCTGGCTGCGGCCGAACACTGAAGCTTTCTTT. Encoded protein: CAWLRPNTEAFF.

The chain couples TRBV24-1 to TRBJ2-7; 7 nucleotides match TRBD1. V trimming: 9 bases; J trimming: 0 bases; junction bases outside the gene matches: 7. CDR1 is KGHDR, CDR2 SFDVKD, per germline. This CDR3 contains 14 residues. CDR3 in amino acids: CATSTGTSSYEQYF. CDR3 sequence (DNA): TGTGCCACCTCGACAGGGACAAGCTCCTACGAGCAGTACTTC.

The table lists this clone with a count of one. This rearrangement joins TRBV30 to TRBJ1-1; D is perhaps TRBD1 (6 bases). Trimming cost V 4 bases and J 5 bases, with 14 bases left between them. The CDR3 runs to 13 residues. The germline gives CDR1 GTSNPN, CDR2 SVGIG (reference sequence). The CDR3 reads CAWTLDRTTEAFF. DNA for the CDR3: TGTGCCTGGACCCTAGACAGGACTACTGAAGCTTTCTTT.

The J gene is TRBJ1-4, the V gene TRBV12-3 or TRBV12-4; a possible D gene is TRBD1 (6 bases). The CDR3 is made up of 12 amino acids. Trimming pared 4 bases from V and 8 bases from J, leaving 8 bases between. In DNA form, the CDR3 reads TGTGCCAGCAGTTGGGGGCGGGAAAAACTGTTTTTT. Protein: CASSWGREKLFF.

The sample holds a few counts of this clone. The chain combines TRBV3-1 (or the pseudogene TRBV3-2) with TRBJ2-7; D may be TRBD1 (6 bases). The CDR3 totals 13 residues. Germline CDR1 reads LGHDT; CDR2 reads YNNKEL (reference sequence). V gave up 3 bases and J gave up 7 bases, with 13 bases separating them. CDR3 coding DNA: TGTGCCAGCAGCCAGCCAGGGGCGGGTGAGCAGTACTTC. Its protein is CASSQPGAGEQYF.

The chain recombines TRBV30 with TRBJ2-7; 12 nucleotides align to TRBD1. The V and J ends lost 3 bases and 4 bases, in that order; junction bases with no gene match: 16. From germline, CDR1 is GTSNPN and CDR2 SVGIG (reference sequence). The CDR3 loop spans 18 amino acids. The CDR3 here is CAWRELRDRGLGRYEQYF. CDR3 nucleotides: TGTGCCTGGAGGGAACTCCGGGACAGGGGGCTGGGGAGGTACGAGCAGTACTTC.

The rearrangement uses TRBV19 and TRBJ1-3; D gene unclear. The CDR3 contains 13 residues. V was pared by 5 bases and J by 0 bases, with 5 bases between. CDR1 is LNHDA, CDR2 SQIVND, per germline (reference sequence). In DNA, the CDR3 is TGTGCCAGTAGTCTGAACTCTGGAAACACCATATATTTT. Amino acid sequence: CASSLNSGNTIYF.

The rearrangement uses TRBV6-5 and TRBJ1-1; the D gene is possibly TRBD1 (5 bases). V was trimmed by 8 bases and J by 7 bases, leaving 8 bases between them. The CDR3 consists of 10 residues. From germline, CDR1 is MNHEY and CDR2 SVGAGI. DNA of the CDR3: TGTGCCAGCCAAAGGGGTGAAGCTTTCTTT. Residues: CASQRGEAFF.

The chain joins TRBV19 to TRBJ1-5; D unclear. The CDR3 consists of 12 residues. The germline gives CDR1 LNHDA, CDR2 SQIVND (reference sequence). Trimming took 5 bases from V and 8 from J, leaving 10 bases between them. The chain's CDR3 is CASSVRGKPQHF. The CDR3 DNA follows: TGTGCCAGTAGTGTCCGGGGTAAGCCCCAGCATTTT.

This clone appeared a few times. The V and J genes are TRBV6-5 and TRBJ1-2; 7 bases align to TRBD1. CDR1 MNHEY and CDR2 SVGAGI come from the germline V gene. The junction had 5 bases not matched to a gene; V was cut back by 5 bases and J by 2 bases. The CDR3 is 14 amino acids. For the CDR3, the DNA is TGTGCCAGCAGTCCGACAGGGATCAACTATGGCTACACCTTC. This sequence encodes CASSPTGINYGYTF.

The CDR3 loop reads CASSRGKAGADEQYF. CDR3 DNA sequence: TGTGCCAGCAGCCGGGGTAAGGCAGGGGCGGACGAGCAGTACTTC. The chain links TRBV6-5 to TRBJ2-7; possible D gene TRBD1, 6 bases. The CDR3 runs to 15 residues. Germline V gene data show CDR1 as MNHEY and CDR2 as SVGAGI. Trimming removed 6 bases from V and 5 bases from J, with 20 bases in between.

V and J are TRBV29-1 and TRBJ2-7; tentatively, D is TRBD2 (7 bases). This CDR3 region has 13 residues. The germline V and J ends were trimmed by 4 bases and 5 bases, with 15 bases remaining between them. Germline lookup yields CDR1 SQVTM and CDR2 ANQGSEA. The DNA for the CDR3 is TGCAGCGTTGGCGGTAGAGGGGGGGACGAGCAGTACTTC. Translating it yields CSVGGRGGDEQYF.

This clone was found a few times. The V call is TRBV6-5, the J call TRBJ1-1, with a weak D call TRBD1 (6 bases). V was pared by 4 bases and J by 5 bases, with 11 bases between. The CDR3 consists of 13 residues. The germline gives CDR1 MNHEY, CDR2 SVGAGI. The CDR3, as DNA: TGTGCCAGCAGTTCGTTCCAGGGGACTGAAGCTTTCTTT. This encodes CASSSFQGTEAFF.

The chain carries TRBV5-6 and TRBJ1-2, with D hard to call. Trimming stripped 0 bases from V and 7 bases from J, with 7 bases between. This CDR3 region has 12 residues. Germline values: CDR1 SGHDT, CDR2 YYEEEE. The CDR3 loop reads CASSLGRGGYTF. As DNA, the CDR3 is TGTGCCAGCAGCTTGGGGCGGGGTGGCTACACCTTC.

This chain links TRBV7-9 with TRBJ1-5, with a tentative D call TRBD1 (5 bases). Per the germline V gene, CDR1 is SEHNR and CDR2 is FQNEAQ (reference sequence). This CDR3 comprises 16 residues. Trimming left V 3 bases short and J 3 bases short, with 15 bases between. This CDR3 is CASSLGSGRINQPQHF. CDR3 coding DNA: TGTGCCAGCAGCTTGGGGTCGGGACGGATCAATCAGCCCCAGCATTTT.

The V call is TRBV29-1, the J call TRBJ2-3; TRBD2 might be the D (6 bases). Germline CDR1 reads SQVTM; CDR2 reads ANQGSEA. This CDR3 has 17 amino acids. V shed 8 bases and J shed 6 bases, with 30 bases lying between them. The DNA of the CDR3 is TGCAGCTATGGGACTTTTTTAGCCGGGACTGCCCGGGATACGCAGTATTTT. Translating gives CSYGTFLAGTARDTQYF.

The CDR3, as DNA: TGTGCCAGCAGCTGGGACTCCGGGGAGCTGTTTTTT. It codes for CASSWDSGELFF. The rearrangement joins TRBV5-6 to TRBJ2-2; possibly TRBD2 for D (6 bases). This CDR3 contains 12 residues. Germline V gives CDR1 SGHDT, CDR2 YYEEEE. V was pared by 3 bases and J by 6 bases, with 6 bases between.

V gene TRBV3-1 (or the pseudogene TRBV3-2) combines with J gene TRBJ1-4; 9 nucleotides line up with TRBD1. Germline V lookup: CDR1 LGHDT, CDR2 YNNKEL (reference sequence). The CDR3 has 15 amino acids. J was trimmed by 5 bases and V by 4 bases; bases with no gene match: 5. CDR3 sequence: CASSPLGQGNEKLFF. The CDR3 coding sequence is TGTGCCAGCAGCCCTCTAGGACAGGGGAATGAAAAACTGTTTTTT.

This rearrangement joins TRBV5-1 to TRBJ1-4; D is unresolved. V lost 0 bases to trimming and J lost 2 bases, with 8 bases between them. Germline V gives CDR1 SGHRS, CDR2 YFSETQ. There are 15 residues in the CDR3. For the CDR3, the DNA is TGCGCCAGCAGCTTGGGGACGGTCACTAATGAAAAACTGTTTTTT. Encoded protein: CASSLGTVTNEKLFF.

The CDR3 here is CASSLDFGAGARQSGYTF. The CDR3 bases are TGTGCCAGCAGCTTAGATTTTGGGGCGGGGGCTCGTCAATCTGGCTACACCTTC. This chain connects TRBV11-2 to TRBJ1-2; possibly TRBD1 for D (6 bases). This CDR3 contains 18 residues. Trimming took off 0 bases at V and 7 bases at J, with 24 bases between the two ends. Looked up from germline, CDR1 is SGHAT and CDR2 is FQNNGV.

The CDR3 region has the DNA TGTGCCAGCAGCTTCTCGGGACAGAGCACAGATACGCAGTATTTT. Translating gives CASSFSGQSTDTQYF. The chain has TRBV7-2 and TRBJ2-3; 7 bases align to TRBD1. CDR3 length: 15 residues. Germline lookup yields CDR1 SGHTA and CDR2 FQGNSA. Trimming removed 3 bases from V and 0 bases from J; junction bases left unmatched: 3.